A single sample is the source of the 4 T cell receptor beta chains below, sequenced in a study of cytomegalovirus exposure and HLA in healthy donors. This PCR relied on a set of 60 Vbeta primers and 13 Jbeta primers. The method was immunoSEQ multiplex PCR; TCRdb's version includes in-frame clones alone and lacks a portion of them. The sample consists of approximately 140,000 clones, around 78% of them appearing once. Sequencing was carried out using PBMCs. The receptors stem from a man aged 40-49 years in good health and CMV-seropositive.

The genes are TRBV28 and TRBJ1-2; possible D gene TRBD1, 5 bases. CDR1 is MDHEN and CDR2 is SYDVKM in the germline V gene. Trimming shortened V by 5 bases and J by 1 base, and 11 bases separated the two germline ends. This CDR3 spans 14 amino acids. As DNA, the CDR3 is TGTGCCAGCAGTCGCCCCGACAGTAACTATGGCTACACCTTC. Translation: CASSRPDSNYGYTF.

This clone was detected once. This chain links TRBV2 with TRBJ2-1; TRBD2 matches 11 bases. CDR3 length: 15 amino acids. Trimming took 5 bases from V and 3 from J; bases not matched to a gene: 3. Germline-derived CDR1 and CDR2 are SNHLY and FYNNEI. Here the CDR3 DNA reads TGTGCCAGCAGTCGCGGGACTAGCGGCTACAATGAGCAGTTCTTC. This encodes CASSRGTSGYNEQFF.

This chain links TRBV4-2 with TRBJ1-1; TRBD1 matches at 8 bases. The CDR3 has 15 amino acids. Germline CDR1 LGHNA, CDR2 YNFKEQ. V was clipped by 1 base and J by 7 bases; unmatched bases: 8. CDR3 coding DNA: TGTGCCAGCAGCCAAGTCCCGGACAGGGCCCGTGAAGCTTTCTTT. Encoded protein: CASSQVPDRAREAFF.

This clone was observed a handful of times. The rearrangement links TRBV6-5 to TRBJ1-1; D gene unclear. The CDR3 loop spans 11 amino acids. V lost 6 bases and J 8 bases, leaving 10 bases between the germline ends. CDR1 and CDR2 from the germline V gene are MNHEY and SVGAGI. The CDR3 region is CASRDEEEAFF. CDR3 in DNA: TGTGCCAGCAGAGACGAGGAGGAAGCTTTCTTT.